This is a list of T cell receptor beta chains from one sample in a study of shared clonotypes between healthy human individuals. Data came from immunoSEQ multiplex PCR; TCRdb stores just in-frame clones and leaves some out. The table includes just under 350,000 clones, less than 75% detected once. The specimen was memory CD4+ T cells sorted from blood. These receptors were taken from a young man in good health. Each CDR3 is given with its conserved first and last residue.

v_call | cdr3_aa
TRBV5-1 | CASSLDQVRGEAFF
TRBV19 | CASSQRTSLDTQYF
TRBV28 | CASSFPGAEQFF
TRBV7-9 | CASSQGESLGNEQFF
TRBV11-3 | CASSKWGGVGAHEQFF
TRBV18 | CASSPEPGQGNSPLHF
TRBV28 | CASSPAGFNTGELFF
TRBV19 | CASSIVGSGLPGTDTQYF
TRBV11-3 | CASSRRRDTEAFF
TRBV18 | CASSPAGQPQHF
TRBV6-6 | CASSYSQGAFEQYF
TRBV7-9 | CASSLTGDYEQYF
TRBV2 | CASNGPHGGELFF
TRBV11-3 | CASSQDTDTQYF
TRBV6-4 | CASPGVTGGYNEQFF
TRBV2 | CASRPGAETDTQYF